The clone carrying this T cell receptor beta chain was recorded only once. Its antigen is not identified. These data are taken from a study of a mutant IDH1 vaccine in newly diagnosed glioma. The repertoire was sequenced with immunoSEQ multiplex PCR; TCRdb's copy has only in-frame clones and lacks some. The table lists some 30,000 clones, 70% to 90% of them singletons. The ends were cut back, 5 bases at V and 1 base at J, with 8 bases in the middle. The CDR3 has 14 residues. CDR1 is SGHVS and CDR2 is FNYEAQ in the germline V gene. Time point described: week 23, last vaccination. What each vaccine dose contained was 300 ug of mutant IDH1 20-mer peptide, accompanied by topical imiquimod.

This TCR was sampled from a man in his forties or fifties with glioma. Specimen: PBMCs, collected from a glioma patient whose treatment included an IDH1 peptide vaccine. The chain employs TRBV7-6 and TRBJ2-2; perhaps TRBD1 as D (5 bases). This CDR3 is CASSLTGNTGELFF. The CDR3 region has the DNA TGTGCCAGCAGCCTTACAGGGAACACCGGGGAGCTGTTTTTT.